This record concerns one TCR beta chain sequence. The method was immunoSEQ multiplex PCR; TCRdb's version includes in-frame clones alone and lacks a portion of them. Counted here are roughly 500,000 clones, about four fifths occurring once; the ten biggest clones make up 0.013%. This CDR3 has 17 amino acids. The V segment lost 4 bases and the J segment 0 bases; nucleotides outside the gene matches: 8. Germline-derived CDR1 and CDR2 are SGHAT and FQNNGV. This record comes from a study of shared T cell receptors in the human thymus. A further study also used this sample, focusing on human thymus T cells. That report adds: All donors were healthy Finnish infants who were undergoing corrective surgery to treat congenital heart defects. Corrective heart surgery yielded resections, and these provided the thymus tissue. Thymic as well as blood repertoires seemed to favor certain V and J genes unevenly. There were highly overlapping thymic repertoires among unrelated individuals, as related research reported.

This chain uses TRBV11-2 with TRBJ2-1; 8 positions match TRBD1. The TCR sequence derives from a boy younger than two with a congenital heart defect. Sequences were obtained from thymocytes. As DNA, the CDR3 is TGTGCCAGCAGCTCGATCAGGACAGGGAGCTCCTACAATGAGCAGTTCTTC. Its translation: CASSSIRTGSSYNEQFF. The variable domain in full, with the rest retrieved from reference TRBV11-2 and TRBJ2-1, is EAGVAQSPRYKIIEKRQSVAFWCNPISGHATLYWYQQILGQGPKLLIQFQNNGVVDDSQLPKDRFSAERLKGVDSTLKIQPAKLEDSAVYLCASSSIRTGSSYNEQFFGPGTRLTVL.